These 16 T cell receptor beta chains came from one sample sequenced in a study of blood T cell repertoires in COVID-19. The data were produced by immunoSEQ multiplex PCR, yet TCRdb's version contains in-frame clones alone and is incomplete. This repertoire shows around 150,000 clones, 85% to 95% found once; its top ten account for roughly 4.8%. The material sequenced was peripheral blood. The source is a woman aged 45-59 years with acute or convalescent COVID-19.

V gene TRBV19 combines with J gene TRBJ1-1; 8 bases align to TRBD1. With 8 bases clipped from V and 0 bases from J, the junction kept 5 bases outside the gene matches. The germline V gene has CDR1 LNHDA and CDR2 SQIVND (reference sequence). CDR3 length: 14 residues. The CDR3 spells CASGTGAMNTEAFF. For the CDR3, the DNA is TGTGCCAGTGGGACAGGAGCCATGAACACTGAAGCTTTCTTT.

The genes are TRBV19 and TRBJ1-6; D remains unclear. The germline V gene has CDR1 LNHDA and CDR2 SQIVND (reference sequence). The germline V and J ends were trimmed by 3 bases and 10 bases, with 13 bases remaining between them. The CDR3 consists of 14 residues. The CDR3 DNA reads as TGTGCCAGTAGTATGGTATTGGCCGGGTCACCCCTCCACTTT. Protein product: CASSMVLAGSPLHF.

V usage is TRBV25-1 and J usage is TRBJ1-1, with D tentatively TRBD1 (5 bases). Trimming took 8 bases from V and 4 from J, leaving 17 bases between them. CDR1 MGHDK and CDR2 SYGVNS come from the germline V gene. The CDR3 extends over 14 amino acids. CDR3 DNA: TGTGCCAGCTGTGGTAGGGGCCGGTTCACTGAAGCTTTCTTT. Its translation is CASCGRGRFTEAFF.

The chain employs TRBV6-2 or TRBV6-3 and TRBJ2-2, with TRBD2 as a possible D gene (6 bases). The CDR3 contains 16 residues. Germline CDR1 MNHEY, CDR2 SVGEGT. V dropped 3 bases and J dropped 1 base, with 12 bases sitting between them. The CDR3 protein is CASSYGGDLNTGELFF. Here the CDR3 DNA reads TGTGCCAGCAGTTATGGTGGGGACTTGAACACCGGGGAGCTGTTTTTT.

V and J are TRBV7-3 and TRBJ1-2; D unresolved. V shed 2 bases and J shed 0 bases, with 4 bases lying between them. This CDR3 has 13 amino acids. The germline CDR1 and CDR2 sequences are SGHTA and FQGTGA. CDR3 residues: CASSLGANYGYTF. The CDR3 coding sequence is TGTGCCAGCAGCTTAGGAGCTAACTATGGCTACACCTTC.

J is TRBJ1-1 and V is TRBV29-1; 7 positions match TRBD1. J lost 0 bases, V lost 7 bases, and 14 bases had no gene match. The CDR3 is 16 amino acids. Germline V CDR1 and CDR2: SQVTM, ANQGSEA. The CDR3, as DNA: TGCAGCGACCTAGGGGGCGCGAGATTGATGAACACTGAAGCTTTCTTT. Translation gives CSDLGGARLMNTEAFF.

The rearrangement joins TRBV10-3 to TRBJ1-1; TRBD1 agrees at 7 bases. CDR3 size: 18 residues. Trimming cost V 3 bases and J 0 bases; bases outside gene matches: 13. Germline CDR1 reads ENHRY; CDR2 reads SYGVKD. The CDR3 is CAISDPTGDQGMNTEAFF. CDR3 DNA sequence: TGTGCCATCAGTGACCCAACAGGGGACCAAGGAATGAACACTGAAGCTTTCTTT.

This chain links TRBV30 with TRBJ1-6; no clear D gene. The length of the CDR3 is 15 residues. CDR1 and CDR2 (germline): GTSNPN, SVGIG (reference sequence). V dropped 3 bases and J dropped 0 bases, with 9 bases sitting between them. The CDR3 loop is CAWRPKSSYNSPLHF. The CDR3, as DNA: TGTGCCTGGAGGCCTAAAAGCTCCTATAATTCACCCCTCCACTTT.

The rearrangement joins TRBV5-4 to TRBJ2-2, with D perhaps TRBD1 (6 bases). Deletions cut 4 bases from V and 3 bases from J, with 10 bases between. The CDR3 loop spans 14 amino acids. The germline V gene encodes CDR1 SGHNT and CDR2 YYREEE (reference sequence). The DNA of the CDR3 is TGTGCCAGCAGCCCCGACAGGTACACCGGGGAGCTGTTTTTT. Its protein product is CASSPDRYTGELFF. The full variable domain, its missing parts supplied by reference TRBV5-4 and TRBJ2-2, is ETGVTQSPTHLIKTRGQQVTLRCSSQSGHNTVSWYQQALGQGPQFIFQYYREEENGRGNFPPRFSGLQFPNYSSELNVNALELDDSALYLCASSPDRYTGELFFGEGSRLTVL.

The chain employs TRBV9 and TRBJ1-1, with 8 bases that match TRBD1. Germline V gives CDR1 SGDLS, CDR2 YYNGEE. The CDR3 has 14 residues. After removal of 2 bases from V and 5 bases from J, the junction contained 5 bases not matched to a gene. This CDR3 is CASSVGQGRTEAFF. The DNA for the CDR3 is TGTGCCAGCAGCGTTGGACAGGGAAGGACTGAAGCTTTCTTT.

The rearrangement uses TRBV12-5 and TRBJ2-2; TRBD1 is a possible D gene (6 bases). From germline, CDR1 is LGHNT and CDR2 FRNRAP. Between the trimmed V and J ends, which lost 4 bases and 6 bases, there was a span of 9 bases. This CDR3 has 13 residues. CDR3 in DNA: TGTGCTAGTGGTTCACAGGGTCCCGGGGAGCTGTTTTTT. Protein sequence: CASGSQGPGELFF.

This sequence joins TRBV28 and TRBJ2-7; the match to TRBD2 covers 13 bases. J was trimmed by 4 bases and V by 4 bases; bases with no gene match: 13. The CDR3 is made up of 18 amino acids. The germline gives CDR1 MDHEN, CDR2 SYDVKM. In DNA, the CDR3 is TGTGCCAGCAGTTCTTATCTGGGACTAGCGGGAAGATCTTACGAGCAGTACTTC. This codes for CASSSYLGLAGRSYEQYF.

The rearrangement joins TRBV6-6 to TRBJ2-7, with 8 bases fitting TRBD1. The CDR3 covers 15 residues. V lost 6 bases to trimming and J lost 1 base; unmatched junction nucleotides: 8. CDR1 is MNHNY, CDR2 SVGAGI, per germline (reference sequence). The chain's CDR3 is CASSGTGGQSYEQYF. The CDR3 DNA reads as TGTGCCAGCAGCGGTACAGGGGGTCAATCCTACGAGCAGTACTTC.

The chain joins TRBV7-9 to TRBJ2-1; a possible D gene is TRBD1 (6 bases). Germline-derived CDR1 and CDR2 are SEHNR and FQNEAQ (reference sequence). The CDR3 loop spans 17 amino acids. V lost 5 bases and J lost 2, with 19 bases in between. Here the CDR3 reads CASSQRPFQGPYNEQFF. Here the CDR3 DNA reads TGTGCCAGCAGCCAACGCCCCTTTCAGGGGCCCTACAATGAGCAGTTCTTC.

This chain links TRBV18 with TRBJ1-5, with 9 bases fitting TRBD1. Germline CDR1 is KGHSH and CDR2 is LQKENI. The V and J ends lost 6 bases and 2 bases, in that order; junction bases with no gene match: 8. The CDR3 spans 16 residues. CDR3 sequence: CASSTRTGEGNQPQHF. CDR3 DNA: TGTGCCAGCTCCACCCGGACAGGGGAGGGCAATCAGCCCCAGCATTTT.

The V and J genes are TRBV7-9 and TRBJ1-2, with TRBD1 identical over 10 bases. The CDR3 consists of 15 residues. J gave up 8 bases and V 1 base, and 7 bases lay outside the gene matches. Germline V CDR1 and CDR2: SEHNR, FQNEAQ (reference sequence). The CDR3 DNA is TGTGCCAGCAGCTTAGGAAGACAGGGGGCAGTGGGCTACACCTTC. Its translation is CASSLGRQGAVGYTF.